One and the same sample provided the 8 T cell receptor beta chains below, sequenced in a study of Tregs in tolerant kidney transplant recipients. The assay was immunoSEQ multiplex PCR, and TCRdb's table has in-frame clones only and misses some. The profile shows over 60,000 clones, 84% of them singletons. Sequenced material: CD4+ T cells from blood. The receptors come from a human donor in good health.

This chain joins TRBV10-3 and TRBJ1-5, with TRBD1 as a possible D gene (5 bases). The CDR3 is 14 residues long. V was clipped by 10 bases and J by 4 bases, with 17 bases between them. Germline assignment: CDR1 ENHRY and CDR2 SYGVKD. The CDR3 spells CATTGGDQNQPQHF. The CDR3, as DNA: TGTGCCACCACCGGGGGGGATCAGAATCAGCCCCAGCATTTT.

A remark on this clone: A junction boundary mismatches the germline segment, possibly from a read error. The chain uses TRBV7-3 and TRBJ2-2; no clear D. This CDR3 is built from 12 residues. Per the germline V gene, CDR1 is SGHTA and CDR2 is FQGTGA. CDR3 protein: CASRLSPGELFF. CDR3 DNA sequence: TGTGCCAGCAGATTAAGTCCCGGGGAGCTGTTTTTT.

The chain recombines TRBV9 with TRBJ2-2; no firm D call. Trimming removed 0 bases from V and 7 bases from J, with 10 bases in between. This CDR3 contains 14 residues. Germline V lookup: CDR1 SGDLS, CDR2 YYNGEE. The CDR3 sequence: CASSVVTTDGELFF. For the CDR3, the DNA is TGTGCCAGCAGCGTAGTAACCACCGACGGGGAGCTGTTTTTT.

The chain uses TRBV5-8 and TRBJ2-5; D might be TRBD1 or TRBD2, each matching 5 bases. The CDR3 length is 15 residues. Deletions cut 0 bases from V and 3 bases from J, with 12 bases between. CDR1 SGHTS and CDR2 YDEGEE come from the germline V gene. CDR3 DNA sequence: TGTGCCAGCAGCTTGGGCATGACAGCGGAAGAGACCCAGTACTTC. This encodes CASSLGMTAEETQYF.

The genes are TRBV5-4 and TRBJ2-2; 8 bases match TRBD1. Germline-derived CDR1 and CDR2 are SGHNT and YYREEE (reference sequence). The V segment lost 2 bases and the J segment 4 bases; nucleotides outside the gene matches: 4. The length of the CDR3 is 15 residues. The CDR3 bases are TGTGCCAGCAGCTTAGGGACAGGAAGCACCGGGGAGCTGTTTTTT. Amino acids: CASSLGTGSTGELFF.

The gene calls are TRBV7-2 and TRBJ1-5; D ambiguous. CDR3 size: 13 residues. The germline V gene encodes CDR1 SGHTA and CDR2 FQGNSA. Trimming stripped 3 bases from V and 2 bases from J, with 5 bases between. CDR3 sequence reads: CASSLRRNQPQHF. CDR3 DNA sequence: TGTGCCAGCAGCTTGCGACGCAATCAGCCCCAGCATTTT.

The chain links TRBV28 to TRBJ1-1; the match to TRBD1 covers 7 bases. After removal of 6 bases from V and 5 bases from J, the junction contained 12 bases not matched to a gene. CDR1 is MDHEN and CDR2 is SYDVKM in the germline V gene. The CDR3 spans 15 residues. In DNA, the CDR3 is TGTGCCAGCAGCCTCCCAGGGGGGGGAAGAACTGAAGCTTTCTTT. It encodes CASSLPGGGRTEAFF. The variable domain in full, with the rest retrieved from reference TRBV28 and TRBJ1-1, is DVKVTQSSRYLVKRTGEKVFLECVQDMDHENMFWYRQDPGLGLRLIYFSYDVKMKEKGDIPEGYSVSREKKERFSLILESASTNQTSMYLCASSLPGGGRTEAFFGQGTRLTVV.

The chain combines TRBV7-9 with TRBJ2-4, with 8 positions matching TRBD1. The CDR3 loop spans 15 amino acids. Germline V gene data show CDR1 as SEHNR and CDR2 as FQNEAQ (reference sequence). With 4 bases clipped from V and 9 bases from J, the junction kept 11 bases outside the gene matches. The CDR3 reads CASSSPIQGQAIQYF. CDR3 bases: TGTGCCAGCAGCTCGCCTATTCAGGGACAGGCCATTCAGTACTTC.